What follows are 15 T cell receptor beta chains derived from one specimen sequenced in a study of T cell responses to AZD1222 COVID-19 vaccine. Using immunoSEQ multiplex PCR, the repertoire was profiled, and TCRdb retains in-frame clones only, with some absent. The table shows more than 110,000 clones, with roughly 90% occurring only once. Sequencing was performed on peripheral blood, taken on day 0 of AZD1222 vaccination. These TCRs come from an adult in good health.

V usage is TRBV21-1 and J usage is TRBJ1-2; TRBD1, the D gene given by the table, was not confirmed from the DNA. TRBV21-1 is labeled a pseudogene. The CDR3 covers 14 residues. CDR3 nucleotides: TGTGCCAGCAGCAAAGCTGGGACAGGGGCTCACCACACCTTC. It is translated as CASSKAGTGAHHTF.

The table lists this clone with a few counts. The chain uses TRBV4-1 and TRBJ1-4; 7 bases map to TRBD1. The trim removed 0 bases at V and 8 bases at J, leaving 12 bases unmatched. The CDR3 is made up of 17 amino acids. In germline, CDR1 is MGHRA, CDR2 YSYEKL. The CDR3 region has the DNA TGCGCCAGCAGCCAAGAAGGGGTGGGACAGCAAAACGAAAAACTGTTTTTT. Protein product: CASSQEGVGQQNEKLFF.

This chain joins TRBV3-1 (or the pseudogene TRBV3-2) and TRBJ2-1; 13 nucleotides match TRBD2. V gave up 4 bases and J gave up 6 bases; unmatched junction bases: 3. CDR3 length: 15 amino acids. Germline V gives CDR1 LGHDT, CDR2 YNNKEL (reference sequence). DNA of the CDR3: TGTGCCAGCAGCCCCGGGACTAGCGGGATCAATGAGCAGTTCTTC. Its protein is CASSPGTSGINEQFF.

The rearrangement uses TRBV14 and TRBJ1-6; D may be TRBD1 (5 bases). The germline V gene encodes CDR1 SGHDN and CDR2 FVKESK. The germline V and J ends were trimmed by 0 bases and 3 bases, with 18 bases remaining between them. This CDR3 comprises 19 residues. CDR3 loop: CASSQDKGPGSFYNSPLHF. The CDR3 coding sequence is TGTGCCAGCAGCCAAGATAAGGGACCGGGTTCCTTCTATAATTCACCCCTCCACTTT.

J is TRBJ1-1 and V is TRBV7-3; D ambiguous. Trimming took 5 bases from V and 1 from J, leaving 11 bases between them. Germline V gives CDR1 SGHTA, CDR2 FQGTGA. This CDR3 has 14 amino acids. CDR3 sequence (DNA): TGTGCCAGCAGCCTAAAGAGGGCGAACACTGAAGCTTTCTTT. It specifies CASSLKRANTEAFF.

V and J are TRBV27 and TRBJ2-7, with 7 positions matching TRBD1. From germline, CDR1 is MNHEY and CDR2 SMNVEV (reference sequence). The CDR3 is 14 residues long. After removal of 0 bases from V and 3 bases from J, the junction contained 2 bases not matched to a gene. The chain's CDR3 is CASSLSGQFYEQYF. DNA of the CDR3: TGTGCCAGCAGTTTATCGGGACAGTTCTACGAGCAGTACTTC.

The CDR3 nucleotides are TGTGCCAGCAGTTTCGGCAGGCTGGGCGAGCAGTACTTC. Translating gives CASSFGRLGEQYF. This chain uses TRBV12-3 or TRBV12-4 with TRBJ2-7; no clear D. The V end was cut by 3 bases, the J end by 6 bases, with 12 bases between. There are 13 residues in the CDR3.

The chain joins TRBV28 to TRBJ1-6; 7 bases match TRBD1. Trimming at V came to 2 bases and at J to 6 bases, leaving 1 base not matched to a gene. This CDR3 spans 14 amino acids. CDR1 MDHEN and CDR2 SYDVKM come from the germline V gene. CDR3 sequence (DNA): TGTGCCAGCAGTTTAGGGACAGCTAATTCACCCCTCCACTTT. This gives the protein CASSLGTANSPLHF.

CDR3 nucleotide sequence: TGCGCCAGCAGCCATCCCGGGGCTAGCACAGATACGCAGTATTTT. Translation: CASSHPGASTDTQYF. This rearrangement joins TRBV5-1 to TRBJ2-3; D is tentatively TRBD1 or TRBD2 (5 bases each). Between the trimmed V and J ends, which lost 4 bases and 0 bases, there was a span of 12 bases. The CDR3 contains 15 residues. Germline V lookup: CDR1 SGHRS, CDR2 YFSETQ.

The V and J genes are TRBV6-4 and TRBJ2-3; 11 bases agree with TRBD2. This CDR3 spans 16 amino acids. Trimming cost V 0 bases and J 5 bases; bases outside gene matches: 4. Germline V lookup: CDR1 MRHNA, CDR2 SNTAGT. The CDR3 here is CASSDSTSGNVDTQYF. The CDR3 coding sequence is TGTGCCAGCAGTGACTCGACTAGCGGGAATGTAGATACGCAGTATTTT.

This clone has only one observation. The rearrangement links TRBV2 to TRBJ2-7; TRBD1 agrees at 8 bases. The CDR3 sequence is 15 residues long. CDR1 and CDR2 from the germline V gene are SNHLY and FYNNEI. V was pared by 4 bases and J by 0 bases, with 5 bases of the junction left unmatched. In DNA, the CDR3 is TGTGCCAGCAGTGGTAAGCAGGGGGCCTCCTACGAGCAGTACTTC. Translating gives CASSGKQGASYEQYF.

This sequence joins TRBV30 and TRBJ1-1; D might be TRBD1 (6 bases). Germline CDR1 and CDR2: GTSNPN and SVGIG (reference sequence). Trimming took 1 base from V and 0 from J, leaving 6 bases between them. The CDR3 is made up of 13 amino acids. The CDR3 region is CAWSGTVNTEAFF. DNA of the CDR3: TGTGCCTGGAGTGGGACAGTGAACACTGAAGCTTTCTTT.

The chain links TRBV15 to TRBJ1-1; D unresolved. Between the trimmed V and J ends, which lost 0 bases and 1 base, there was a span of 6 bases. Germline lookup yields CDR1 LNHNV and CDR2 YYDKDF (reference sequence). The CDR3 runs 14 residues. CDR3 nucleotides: TGTGCCACCAGCAGAGAATTCGCGAACACTGAAGCTTTCTTT. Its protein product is CATSREFANTEAFF.

This CDR3 is CASSRTGGQQNTEAFF. Written as DNA, the CDR3 is TGCGCCAGCAGCCGGACAGGGGGCCAGCAGAACACTGAAGCTTTCTTT. The chain links TRBV5-1 to TRBJ1-1; 11 bases are shared with TRBD1. CDR3 length: 16 residues. The J segment lost 1 base and the V segment lost 4 bases, leaving 6 bases of the junction unmatched. Germline CDR1 is SGHRS and CDR2 is YFSETQ.

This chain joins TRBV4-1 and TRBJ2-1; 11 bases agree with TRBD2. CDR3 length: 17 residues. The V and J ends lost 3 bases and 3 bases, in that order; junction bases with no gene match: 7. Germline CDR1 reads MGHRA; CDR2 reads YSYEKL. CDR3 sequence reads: CASSHLSGLAVYNEQFF. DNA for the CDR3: TGCGCCAGCAGCCACCTATCGGGACTAGCGGTCTACAATGAGCAGTTCTTC.